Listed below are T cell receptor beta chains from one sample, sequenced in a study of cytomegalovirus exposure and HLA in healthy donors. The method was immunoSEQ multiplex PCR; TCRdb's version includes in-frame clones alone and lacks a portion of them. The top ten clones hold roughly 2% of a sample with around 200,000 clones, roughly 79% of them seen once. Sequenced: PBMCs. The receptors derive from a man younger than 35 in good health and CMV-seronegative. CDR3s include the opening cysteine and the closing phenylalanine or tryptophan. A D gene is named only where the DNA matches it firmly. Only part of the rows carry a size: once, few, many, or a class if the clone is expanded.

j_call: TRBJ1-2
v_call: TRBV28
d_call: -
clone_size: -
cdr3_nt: TGTGCCAGCAGTCGCCCCGGGATCGAGGGCTACACCTTC
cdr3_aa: CASSRPGIEGYTF

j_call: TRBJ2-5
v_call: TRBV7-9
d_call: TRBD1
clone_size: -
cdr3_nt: TGTGCCAGCAGCCTATTCCCATTTACAGGGGGGACGTACCAAGAGACCCAGTACTTC
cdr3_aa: CASSLFPFTGGTYQETQYF

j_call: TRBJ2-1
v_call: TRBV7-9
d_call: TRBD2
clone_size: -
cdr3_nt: TGTGCCAGCAGCTCTACGACTAGCGGGAGGGAAAACAATGAGCAGTTCTTC
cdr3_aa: CASSSTTSGRENNEQFF

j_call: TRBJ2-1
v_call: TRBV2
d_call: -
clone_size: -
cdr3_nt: TGTGCCAGTGCTCAGGAGGAGTCCAATGAGCAGTTCTTC
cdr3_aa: CASAQEESNEQFF

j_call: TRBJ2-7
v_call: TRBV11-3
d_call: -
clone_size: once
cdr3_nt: TGTGCCAGCAGCTTAGCCCCTGTGGCGGGTAGCTACGAGCAGTACTTC
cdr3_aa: CASSLAPVAGSYEQYF

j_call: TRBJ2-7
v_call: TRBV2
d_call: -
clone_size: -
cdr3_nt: TGTGCCAGCGGGGCGACCCCCTACGAGCAGTACTTC
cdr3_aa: CASGATPYEQYF

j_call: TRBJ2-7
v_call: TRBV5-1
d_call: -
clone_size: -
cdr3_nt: TGCGCCAGCAGCCTCGGGACTGGGTTGGGCGGCGAGCAGTACTTC
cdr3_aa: CASSLGTGLGGEQYF

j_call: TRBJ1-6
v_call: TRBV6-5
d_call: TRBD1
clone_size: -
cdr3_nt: TGTGCCAGCAGAGGGACAGGCGAGAATTCACCCCTCCACTTT
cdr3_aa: CASRGTGENSPLHF

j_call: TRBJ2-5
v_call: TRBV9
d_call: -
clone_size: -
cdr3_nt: TGTGCCAGCAGCGTAGGAGTCCAAGAGACCCAGTACTTC
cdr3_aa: CASSVGVQETQYF

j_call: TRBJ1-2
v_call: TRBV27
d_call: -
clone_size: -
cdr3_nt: TGTGCCAGCAGTTTAAGGGGTAAACCCGGCTACACCTTC
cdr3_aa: CASSLRGKPGYTF

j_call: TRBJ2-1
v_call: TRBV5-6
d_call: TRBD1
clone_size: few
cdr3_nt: TGTGCCAGCAGCTTTGGAAGGACAGGCCCCAATGAGCAGTTCTTC
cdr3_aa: CASSFGRTGPNEQFF

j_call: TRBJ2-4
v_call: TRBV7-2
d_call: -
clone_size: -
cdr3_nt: TGTGCCAGCAGCTTAGCGACCGGGTATGGGAACATTCAGTACTTC
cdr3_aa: CASSLATGYGNIQYF

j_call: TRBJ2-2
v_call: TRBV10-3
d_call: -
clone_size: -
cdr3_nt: TGTGCCATCAAACCCCCAGACACGAACACCTGGGAGCTGTTTTTT
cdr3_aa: CAIKPPDTNTWELFF

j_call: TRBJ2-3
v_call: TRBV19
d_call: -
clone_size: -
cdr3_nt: TGTGCCAGTTCATTAGCGGAATTCACAGATACGCAGTATTTT
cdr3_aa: CASSLAEFTDTQYF

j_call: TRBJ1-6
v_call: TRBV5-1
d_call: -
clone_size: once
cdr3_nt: TGCGCCAGCAGCTTCAGAGCTGGGTCAGGGGTTCTGATGCCCTCACCCCTCCACTTT
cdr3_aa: CASSFRAGSGVLMPSPLHF

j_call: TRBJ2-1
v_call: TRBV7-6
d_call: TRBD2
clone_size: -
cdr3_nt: TGTGCCAGCAGCCCCCCTAGCGGGAACGAACCAGATGAGCAGTTCTTC
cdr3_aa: CASSPPSGNEPDEQFF

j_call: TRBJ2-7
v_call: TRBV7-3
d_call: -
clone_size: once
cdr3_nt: TGTGCCAGCAGCGCCGGACTCTATGACGAGCAGTACTTC
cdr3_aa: CASSAGLYDEQYF

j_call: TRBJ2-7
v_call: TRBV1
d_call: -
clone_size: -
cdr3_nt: TGCACCAGCACTCCCGCGGGGGAGCAGTACTTC
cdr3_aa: CTSTPAGEQYF

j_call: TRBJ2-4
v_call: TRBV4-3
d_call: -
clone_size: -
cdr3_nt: TGCGCCAGCAGCCAAGCACAGGGTCAAAACATTCAGTACTTC
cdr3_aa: CASSQAQGQNIQYF

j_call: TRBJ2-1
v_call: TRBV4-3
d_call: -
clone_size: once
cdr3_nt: TGCGCCAGCAGCCAAGATTCGAGGGAGCAGTTCTTC
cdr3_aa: CASSQDSREQFF

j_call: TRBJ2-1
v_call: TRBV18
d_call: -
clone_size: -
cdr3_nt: TGTGCCAGCTCCCCATTACAGGGAATGCATGAGCAGTTCTTC
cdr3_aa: CASSPLQGMHEQFF

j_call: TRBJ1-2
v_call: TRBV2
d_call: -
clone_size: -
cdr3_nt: TGTGCCAGCAGTGAAACTAGCTACACCTTC
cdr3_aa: CASSETSYTF

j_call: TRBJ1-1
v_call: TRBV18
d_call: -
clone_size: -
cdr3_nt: TGTGCCAGCTCACTACAGGAGAACACTGAAGCTTTCTTT
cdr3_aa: CASSLQENTEAFF

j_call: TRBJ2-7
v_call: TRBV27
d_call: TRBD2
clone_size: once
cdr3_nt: TGTGCCAGCAGTTCTTACCCCCCCGGGACTAGCGGGAGGGCCCCGGGCGAGCAGTACTTC
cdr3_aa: CASSSYPPGTSGRAPGEQYF

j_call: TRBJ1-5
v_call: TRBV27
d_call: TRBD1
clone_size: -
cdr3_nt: TGTGCCAGCAGTACCATCGACAGGGTGGGGACTCAGCCCCAGCATTTT
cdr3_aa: CASSTIDRVGTQPQHF

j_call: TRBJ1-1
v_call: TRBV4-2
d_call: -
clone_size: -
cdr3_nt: TGTGCCAGCAGCCTGCGGACAGACGAAACTATGAACACTGAAGCTTTCTTT
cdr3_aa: CASSLRTDETMNTEAFF

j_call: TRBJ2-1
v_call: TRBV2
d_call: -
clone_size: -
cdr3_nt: TGTGCCAGCAGTGGGCTTCTAGGGCAGGGATACTACAATGAGCAGTTCTTC
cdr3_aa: CASSGLLGQGYYNEQFF

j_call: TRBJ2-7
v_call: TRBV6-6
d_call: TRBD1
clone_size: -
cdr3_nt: TGTGCCAGCAGTTACTATGGGACAGGGCCAGGCTACGAGCAGTACTTC
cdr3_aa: CASSYYGTGPGYEQYF

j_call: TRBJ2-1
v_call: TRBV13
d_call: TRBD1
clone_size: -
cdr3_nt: TGTGCCAGCAGCCCTCCTGCGGGACAGGGGTACAATGAGCAGTTCTTC
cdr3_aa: CASSPPAGQGYNEQFF

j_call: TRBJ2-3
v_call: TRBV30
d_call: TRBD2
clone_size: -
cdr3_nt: TGTGCCTGGAAGGCGGGAGGATCAGATACGCAGTATTTT
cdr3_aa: CAWKAGGSDTQYF

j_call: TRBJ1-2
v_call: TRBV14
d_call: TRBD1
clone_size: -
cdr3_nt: TGTGCCAGCAGCCCTCGACAGGACAGGGGCTACACCTTC
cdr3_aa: CASSPRQDRGYTF

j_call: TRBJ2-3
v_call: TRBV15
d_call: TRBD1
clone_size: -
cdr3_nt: TGTGCCACCAGCAGAGTGGACAGGGGCACAGATACGCAGTATTTT
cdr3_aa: CATSRVDRGTDTQYF

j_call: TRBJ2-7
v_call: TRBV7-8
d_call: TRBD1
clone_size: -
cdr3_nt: TGTGCCAGCAGCTTAGAGACAGGGGGATACTACGAGCAGTACTTC
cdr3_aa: CASSLETGGYYEQYF

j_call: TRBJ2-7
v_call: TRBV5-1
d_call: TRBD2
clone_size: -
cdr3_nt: TGCGCCAGCAGTTTGACTAGCGGAAACTACTACGAGCAGTACTTC
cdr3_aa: CASSLTSGNYYEQYF

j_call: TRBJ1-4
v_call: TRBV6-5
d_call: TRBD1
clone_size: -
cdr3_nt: TGTGCCAGCAGTATTAGGACAGGCCCTAATGAAAAACTGTTTTTT
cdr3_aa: CASSIRTGPNEKLFF

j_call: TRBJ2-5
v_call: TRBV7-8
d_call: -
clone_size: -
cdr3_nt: TGTGCCAGCAGCTTAGGGGGGGAAGTAGAGACCCAGTACTTC
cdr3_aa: CASSLGGEVETQYF

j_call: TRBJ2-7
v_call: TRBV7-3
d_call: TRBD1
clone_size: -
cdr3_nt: TGTGCCAGCAGCTTAGGGACAGGCGCTTACGAGCAGTACTTC
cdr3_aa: CASSLGTGAYEQYF

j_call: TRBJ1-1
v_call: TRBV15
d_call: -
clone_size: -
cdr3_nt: TGTGCCACCAGCAGAGATTGGGGGACACCGAACACTGAAGCTTTCTTT
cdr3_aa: CATSRDWGTPNTEAFF

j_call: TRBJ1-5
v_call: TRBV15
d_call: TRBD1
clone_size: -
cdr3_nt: TGTGCCACCAGCAGAGGGACAGGGGCCGCAATGGCCCAGCATTTT
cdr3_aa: CATSRGTGAAMAQHF